The T cell receptor beta chain under discussion was sequenced for a study of T cell responses to AZD1222 COVID-19 vaccine. The table came from immunoSEQ multiplex PCR; TCRdb's copy has only in-frame clones and leaves some out. The sample gives roughly 140,000 clones, approximately 85% of which show up once; over 4% is in the top ten. The germline CDR1 and CDR2 sequences are SGHNT and YYREEE (reference sequence). The CDR3 is 14 amino acids. This clone appeared a few times. A read error may produce the germline difference seen at one junction end. The material sequenced was peripheral blood, taken on day 0 of MenACWY control vaccination. This receptor was obtained from an adult in good health. The J gene is TRBJ2-2, the V gene TRBV5-4, with D perhaps TRBD1 or TRBD2 (5 bases each). The DNA for the CDR3 is TGTGCCAGCAGCTTGGGGGGGAACCCCGGGGAGCTGTTTTTT. It translates to CASSLGGNPGELFF.